The clone carrying this T cell receptor (beta chain) was seen just once. The target antigen is unknown. This sample stems from a study of cytomegalovirus exposure and HLA in healthy donors. At the level of the study: There were about 85 million unique TCRs (from HLA-typed donors) in an early data release. Study results and limitations: Available immune exposure information was restricted to CMV serostatus only.

Vbeta (60) and Jbeta (13) primers were used in the PCR. TCRdb keeps only in-frame clones here, not all; method: immunoSEQ multiplex PCR. The sample yields 150,000 to 200,000 clones, 75% to 85% seen once. This receptor was taken from a male donor in good health and CMV-seropositive. Source material: PBMCs.

The CDR3 coding sequence is TGTGCCAGCAGCTGGGGCAGGGGGGCCACCGGGGAGCTGTTTTTT. Translated: CASSWGRGATGELFF. The chain has TRBV11-3 and TRBJ2-2, with D possibly TRBD1 on 7 matching bases. V was clipped by 4 bases and J by 4 bases, with 13 bases between them. Germline CDR1 and CDR2: SGHNT and YENEEA. There are 15 residues in the CDR3.